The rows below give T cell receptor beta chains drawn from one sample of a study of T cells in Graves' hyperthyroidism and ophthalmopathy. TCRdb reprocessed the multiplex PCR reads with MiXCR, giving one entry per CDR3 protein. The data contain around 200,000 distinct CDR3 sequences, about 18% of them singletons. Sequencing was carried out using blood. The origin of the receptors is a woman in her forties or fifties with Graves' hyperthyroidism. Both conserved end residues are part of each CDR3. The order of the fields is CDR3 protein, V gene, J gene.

cdr3_aa: CASSDSFTEAFF
v_call: TRBV7-8
j_call: TRBJ1-1

cdr3_aa: CASSWTDRGTEAFF
v_call: TRBV5-1
j_call: TRBJ1-1

cdr3_aa: CASRNGEYNEQFF
v_call: TRBV12-3/TRBV12-4
j_call: TRBJ2-1

cdr3_aa: CASSILANSYNEQFF
v_call: TRBV19
j_call: TRBJ2-1

cdr3_aa: CSARPSDRVSNQPQHF
v_call: TRBV20-1
j_call: TRBJ1-5

cdr3_aa: CASSPGGRRLNTGELFF
v_call: TRBV18
j_call: TRBJ2-2

cdr3_aa: CASSYSRRGSNTEAFF
v_call: TRBV6-5
j_call: TRBJ1-1

cdr3_aa: CATRRWGVRYEQYF
v_call: TRBV5-6
j_call: TRBJ2-7

cdr3_aa: CASSISGVSSPLHF
v_call: TRBV19
j_call: TRBJ1-6

cdr3_aa: CASSLGGYNQPQHF
v_call: TRBV12-3/TRBV12-4
j_call: TRBJ1-5

cdr3_aa: CAISRTGTDTQYF
v_call: TRBV10-3
j_call: TRBJ2-3

cdr3_aa: CASRLGQGGEQYF
v_call: TRBV7-9
j_call: TRBJ2-7

cdr3_aa: CASSFTGVHSNEQFF
v_call: TRBV27
j_call: TRBJ2-1

cdr3_aa: CASSAGDRGEKLFF
v_call: TRBV5-1
j_call: TRBJ1-4

cdr3_aa: CASSTRGGSPYEQYF
v_call: TRBV7-2
j_call: TRBJ2-7

cdr3_aa: CASSQGRAVNQPQHF
v_call: TRBV4-3
j_call: TRBJ1-5

cdr3_aa: CASSDRDLGGNQPQHF
v_call: TRBV5-5
j_call: TRBJ1-5

cdr3_aa: CSARGPLTGNTEAFF
v_call: TRBV20-1
j_call: TRBJ1-1

cdr3_aa: CASSQGGASYEQYF
v_call: TRBV4-2
j_call: TRBJ2-7

cdr3_aa: CASSYDQRGLPRTDTQYF
v_call: TRBV6-2/TRBV6-3
j_call: TRBJ2-3

cdr3_aa: CASSYSAGAVGEKLFF
v_call: TRBV6-5
j_call: TRBJ1-4

cdr3_aa: CASSWTIGNQPQHF
v_call: TRBV19
j_call: TRBJ1-5

cdr3_aa: CASSQYEQYF
v_call: TRBV28
j_call: TRBJ2-7

cdr3_aa: CASGIYGSGANVLTF
v_call: TRBV19
j_call: TRBJ2-6

cdr3_aa: CASSYPSAEQFF
v_call: TRBV6-6
j_call: TRBJ2-1

cdr3_aa: CASSLAMGGQSGYTF
v_call: TRBV7-9
j_call: TRBJ1-2

cdr3_aa: CASSIDGASSYNEQFF
v_call: TRBV19
j_call: TRBJ2-1

cdr3_aa: CASKKRWNTGELFF
v_call: TRBV5-5
j_call: TRBJ2-2

cdr3_aa: CASSVTDRATGELFF
v_call: TRBV9
j_call: TRBJ2-2

cdr3_aa: CASSAQGTSSYEQYF
v_call: TRBV19
j_call: TRBJ2-7

cdr3_aa: CASRAYGETQYF
v_call: TRBV12-3/TRBV12-4
j_call: TRBJ2-5

cdr3_aa: CASKEAPTNGYTF
v_call: TRBV27
j_call: TRBJ1-2

cdr3_aa: CSVAWDYGYTF
v_call: TRBV29-1
j_call: TRBJ1-2

cdr3_aa: CASTPSGQETQYF
v_call: TRBV7-9
j_call: TRBJ2-5

cdr3_aa: CASRRTGEETQYF
v_call: TRBV9
j_call: TRBJ2-5

cdr3_aa: CASSSLASTYEQYF
v_call: TRBV7-8
j_call: TRBJ2-7

cdr3_aa: CASSLAPSGGTDTQYF
v_call: TRBV7-9
j_call: TRBJ2-3

cdr3_aa: CASNLGAVATNEKLFF
v_call: TRBV5-1
j_call: TRBJ1-4

cdr3_aa: CASPGPGQSTDTQYF
v_call: TRBV6-1
j_call: TRBJ2-3

cdr3_aa: CSAWTQGARQPQHF
v_call: TRBV20-1
j_call: TRBJ1-5

cdr3_aa: CASSTGTGKSFMNTEAFF
v_call: TRBV18
j_call: TRBJ1-1

cdr3_aa: CASSYTSISPLHF
v_call: TRBV6-5
j_call: TRBJ1-6

cdr3_aa: CASSSLMGNTEAFF
v_call: TRBV5-1
j_call: TRBJ1-1

cdr3_aa: CASSRDRENTIYF
v_call: TRBV12-3/TRBV12-4
j_call: TRBJ1-3

cdr3_aa: CASRAESTDTQYF
v_call: TRBV27
j_call: TRBJ2-3

cdr3_aa: CASSLVVSNEQFF
v_call: TRBV5-1
j_call: TRBJ2-1

cdr3_aa: CAIRTGGSSYNSPLHF
v_call: TRBV10-3
j_call: TRBJ1-6

cdr3_aa: CASSLGTGGAFF
v_call: TRBV7-8
j_call: TRBJ1-1

cdr3_aa: CASSPGTNTGELFF
v_call: TRBV7-9
j_call: TRBJ2-2

cdr3_aa: CASSPTASGAYEQYF
v_call: TRBV4-3
j_call: TRBJ2-7

cdr3_aa: CASSPGAGLYYGYTF
v_call: TRBV18
j_call: TRBJ1-2